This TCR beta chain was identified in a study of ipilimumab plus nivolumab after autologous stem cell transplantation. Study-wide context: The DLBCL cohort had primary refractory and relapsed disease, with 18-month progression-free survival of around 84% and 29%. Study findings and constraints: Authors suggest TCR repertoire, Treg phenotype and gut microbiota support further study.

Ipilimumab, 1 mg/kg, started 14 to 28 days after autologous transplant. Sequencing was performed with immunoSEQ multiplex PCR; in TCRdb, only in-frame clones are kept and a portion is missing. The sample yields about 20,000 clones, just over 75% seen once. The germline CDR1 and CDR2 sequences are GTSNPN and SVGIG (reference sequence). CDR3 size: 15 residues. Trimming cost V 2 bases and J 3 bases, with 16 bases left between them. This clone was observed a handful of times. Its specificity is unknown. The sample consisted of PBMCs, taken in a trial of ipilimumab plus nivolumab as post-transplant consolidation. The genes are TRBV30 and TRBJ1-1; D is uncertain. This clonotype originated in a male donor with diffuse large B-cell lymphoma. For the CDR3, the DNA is TGTGCCTGGAGTTTACCGGGATCCTGGGACACTGAAGCTTTCTTT. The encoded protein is CAWSLPGSWDTEAFF.